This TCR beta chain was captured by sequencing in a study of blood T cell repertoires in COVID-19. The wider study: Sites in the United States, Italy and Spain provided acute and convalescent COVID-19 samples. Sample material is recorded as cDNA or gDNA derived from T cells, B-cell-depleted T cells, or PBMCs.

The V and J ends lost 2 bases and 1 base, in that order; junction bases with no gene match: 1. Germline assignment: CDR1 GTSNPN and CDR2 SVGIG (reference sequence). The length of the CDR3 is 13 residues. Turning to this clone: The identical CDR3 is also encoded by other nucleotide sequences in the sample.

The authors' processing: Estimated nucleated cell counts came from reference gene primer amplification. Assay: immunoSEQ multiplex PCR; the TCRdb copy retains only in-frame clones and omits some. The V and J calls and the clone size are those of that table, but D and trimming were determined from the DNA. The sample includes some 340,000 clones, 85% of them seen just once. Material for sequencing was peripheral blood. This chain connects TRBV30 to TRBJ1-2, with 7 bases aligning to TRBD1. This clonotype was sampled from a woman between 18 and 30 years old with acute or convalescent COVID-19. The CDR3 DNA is TGTGCCTGGAGTCCAGGGGGTAACTATGGCTACACCTTC. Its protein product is CAWSPGGNYGYTF.